The 26 T cell receptor beta chains listed next were all sequenced from one sample in a study of early T cells in non-severe SARS-CoV-2 infection. MiXCR, applied by TCRdb to the 5' RACE reads, yields one record per CDR3 protein. The sample shows 55,000 to 80,000 distinct CDR3 sequences, less than 9.5% of them seen only once. Sequenced material: whole blood, taken at baseline. Receptors originate from an adult who was a healthcare worker with PCR-confirmed SARS-CoV-2 infection or an uninfected control (not recorded which).

The genes are TRBV6-2 or TRBV6-3 and TRBJ2-4; TRBD2 aligns across 11 bases. The CDR3 length is 18 residues. V lost 6 bases and J lost 0; bases outside the gene matches: 10. Germline CDR1 reads MNHEY; CDR2 reads SVGEGT. The CDR3 nucleotides read TGTGCCAGCAGCTCAGGGACTAGCGGAGACCTAGCCAAAAACATTCAGTACTTC. Protein sequence: CASSSGTSGDLAKNIQYF.

This clonotype was recorded at least ten times. The CDR3 sequence is CASSVVGAGRDNEQFF. In DNA, the CDR3 is TGTGCCAGCAGCGTAGTTGGAGCGGGAAGAGACAATGAGCAGTTCTTC. The V gene is TRBV9, the J gene TRBJ2-1; 7 bases agree with TRBD2. Unmatched junction bases numbered 8, after V lost 0 bases and J lost 5 bases. Germline loops: CDR1 SGDLS, CDR2 YYNGEE. CDR3 length: 16 amino acids.

This clonotype was observed many times. V usage is TRBV5-6 and J usage is TRBJ1-2; 7 bases match TRBD1. The trim removed 2 bases at V and 5 bases at J, leaving 3 bases unmatched. Germline V gene sequence: CDR1 SGHDT, CDR2 YYEEEE. The CDR3 has 13 amino acids. The CDR3 nucleotides are TGTGCCAGCAGCTTCGGGACAGCGTATGGCTACACCTTC. Its translation: CASSFGTAYGYTF. Supplemented by reference TRBV5-6 and TRBJ1-2, the full variable domain reads DAGVTQSPTHLIKTRGQQVTLRCSPKSGHDTVSWYQQALGQGPQFIFQYYEEEERQRGNFPDRFSGHQFPNYSSELNVNALLLGDSALYLCASSFGTAYGYTFGSGTRLTVV.

J is TRBJ2-1 and V is TRBV6-1; 11 bases align to TRBD2. The germline CDR1 and CDR2 sequences are MNHNS and SASEGT. V dropped 7 bases and J dropped 4; count of bases not matched to a gene: 6. There are 15 residues in the CDR3. The CDR3, as DNA: TGTGCCAGCACAAGACTAGCGGGACCATACAATGAGCAGTTCTTC. Translating it yields CASTRLAGPYNEQFF.

This clonotype was counted only a few times. At one end, the junction sequence differs from germline, possibly due to a read error. The rearrangement links TRBV11-2 to TRBJ2-1, with D perhaps matching TRBD2 (6 bases). CDR1 SGHAT and CDR2 FQNNGV come from the germline V gene. The CDR3 covers 12 residues. CDR3 sequence: CASSFAGLSVSF. DNA of the CDR3: TGTGCCAGCAGCTTTGCGGGACTGTCAGTTTCCTTC. The variable domain in full, with the rest retrieved from reference TRBV11-2 and TRBJ2-1, is EAGVAQSPRYKIIEKRQSVAFWCNPISGHATLYWYQQILGQGPKLLIQFQNNGVVDDSQLPKDRFSAERLKGVDSTLKIQPAKLEDSAVYLCASSFAGLSVSFGPGTRLTVL.

This clonotype was counted a few times. This chain connects TRBV5-5 to TRBJ2-6; tentative D call: TRBD1 (5 bases). V gave up 0 bases and J gave up 6 bases, with 10 bases separating them. The CDR3 length is 15 residues. Germline CDR1 and CDR2: SGHKS and YYEKEE (reference sequence). Here the CDR3 reads CASSLEGQAANVLTF. The CDR3 nucleotides are TGTGCCAGCAGCTTGGAGGGGCAAGCGGCCAACGTCCTGACTTTC.

The CDR3 sequence: CASTSTGTDTDTQYF. The DNA for the CDR3 is TGCGCCAGCACTTCGACAGGGACCGACACAGATACGCAGTATTTT. V gene TRBV5-1 combines with J gene TRBJ2-3, with TRBD1 matching over 7 bases. Germline values: CDR1 SGHRS, CDR2 YFSETQ. This CDR3 comprises 15 residues. The V segment lost 6 bases and the J segment 2 bases; nucleotides outside the gene matches: 9.

The rearrangement joins TRBV4-2 to TRBJ2-1; 8 bases fit TRBD2. Germline CDR1 reads LGHNA; CDR2 reads YNFKEQ. Trimming removed 0 bases from V and 8 bases from J; junction bases left unmatched: 6. The CDR3 is 15 residues long. The CDR3 spells CASSQERTSFYEQFF. The CDR3 nucleotides read TGTGCCAGCAGCCAAGAAAGGACTAGCTTCTATGAGCAGTTCTTC.

The chain has TRBV11-2 and TRBJ2-1, with 10 nucleotides matching TRBD2. With V trimmed by 8 bases and J by 8 bases, 12 bases remained unmatched. Germline-derived CDR1 and CDR2 are SGHAT and FQNNGV. This CDR3 has 15 amino acids. The CDR3 spells CASEDGASGSHEQFF. The CDR3 coding sequence is TGTGCCAGCGAGGATGGTGCTAGCGGGAGTCATGAGCAGTTCTTC.

The V call is TRBV7-2, the J call TRBJ1-2; D ambiguous. Trimming removed 1 base at V and 8 bases at J, with 11 bases between. Germline CDR1 is SGHTA and CDR2 is FQGNSA. This CDR3 has 13 amino acids. The CDR3 loop is CASSLVPGGGYTF. In DNA, the CDR3 is TGTGCCAGCAGCTTAGTACCCGGAGGCGGCTACACCTTC.

V is TRBV24-1 and J is TRBJ1-2; no clear D. Germline V CDR1 and CDR2: KGHDR, SFDVKD. CDR3 length: 14 residues. Trimming removed 3 bases at V and 4 bases at J, with 11 bases between. CDR3 sequence: CATSDGESTYGYTF. CDR3 DNA: TGTGCCACCAGTGATGGGGAGTCGACCTATGGCTACACCTTC.

The J gene is TRBJ2-1, the V gene TRBV6-1, with TRBD2 as a possible D gene (6 bases). The CDR3 has 14 amino acids. Germline V gene data show CDR1 as MNHNS and CDR2 as SASEGT. The V end was cut by 7 bases, the J end by 8 bases, with 18 bases between. CDR3 residues: CASIGVGTWYEQFF. Written as DNA, the CDR3 is TGTGCCAGCATAGGGGTCGGGACTTGGTATGAGCAGTTCTTC.

This clonotype appeared many times. The chain is built from TRBV10-3 and TRBJ2-7, with a weak D call TRBD1 (6 bases). Germline-derived CDR1 and CDR2 are ENHRY and SYGVKD. CDR3 size: 15 residues. Trimming pared 0 bases from V and 5 bases from J, leaving 14 bases between. The CDR3 bases are TGTGCCATCAGTGAGTCCGGTGCCCAGGGGCACGAGCAGTACTTC. This translates into CAISESGAQGHEQYF.

This clonotype has more than one count but fewer than ten. This chain links TRBV25-1 with TRBJ2-7, with a weak D call TRBD1 (6 bases). This CDR3 spans 15 amino acids. V shed 6 bases and J shed 3 bases, with 18 bases lying between them. From germline, CDR1 is MGHDK and CDR2 SYGVNS. The CDR3 DNA reads TGTGCCAGCAGCCCGCCGACAGGTTTCTTCTACGAGCAGTACTTC. Protein sequence: CASSPPTGFFYEQYF.

The chain uses TRBV2 and TRBJ2-3; 8 nucleotides match TRBD2. Germline CDR1 SNHLY, CDR2 FYNNEI. Trimming at V came to 6 bases and at J to 1 base, leaving 0 bases not matched to a gene. The length of the CDR3 is 13 residues. In DNA, the CDR3 is TGTGCCAGCAGCGGGAGGGGCACAGATACGCAGTATTTT. The encoded protein is CASSGRGTDTQYF.

The chain employs TRBV7-8 and TRBJ2-5, with 10 bases that match TRBD1. CDR1 is SGHVS, CDR2 FQNEAQ, per germline. The CDR3 spans 15 residues. V dropped 5 bases and J dropped 2; count of bases not matched to a gene: 5. In DNA, the CDR3 is TGTGCCAGCAGCGAGGACAGGGGGGTTCAAGAGACCCAGTACTTC. Protein sequence: CASSEDRGVQETQYF.

The sample holds a few counts of this clonotype. The chain employs TRBV7-9 and TRBJ2-1; D gene unclear. There are 15 residues in the CDR3. V gave up 2 bases and J gave up 5 bases, with 13 bases separating them. CDR1 and CDR2 from the germline V gene are SEHNR and FQNEAQ (reference sequence). The CDR3: CASSLIFLKDNEQFF. CDR3 DNA sequence: TGTGCCAGCAGCTTAATTTTTCTAAAAGACAATGAGCAGTTCTTC.

The V gene is TRBV5-1, the J gene TRBJ2-1; 11 bases fit TRBD2. The J segment lost 10 bases and the V segment lost 3 bases, leaving 15 bases of the junction unmatched. The CDR3 sequence is 17 residues long. CDR1 is SGHRS, CDR2 YFSETQ, per germline. CDR3 sequence: CASSSPAGTSGYSEQFF. As DNA, the CDR3 is TGCGCCAGCAGCTCCCCTGCCGGGACTAGCGGTTACTCAGAGCAGTTCTTC.

In its sample, this clonotype was seen many times. This chain uses TRBV14 with TRBJ2-4; TRBD2 might be the D (6 bases). V dropped 1 base and J dropped 3 bases, with 13 bases sitting between them. In germline, CDR1 is SGHDN, CDR2 FVKESK. There are 16 residues in the CDR3. CDR3 in DNA: TGTGCCAGCAGCCAAGTCGGAGGGGTCGGCAAAAACATTCAGTACTTC. It specifies CASSQVGGVGKNIQYF.

The J gene is TRBJ1-1, the V gene TRBV7-3; no firm D call. The CDR3 runs to 13 residues. V lost 5 bases to trimming and J lost 8 bases, with 15 bases between them. The germline CDR1 and CDR2 sequences are SGHTA and FQGTGA. CDR3 in amino acids: CASSLAGYGEAFF. For the CDR3, the DNA is TGTGCCAGCAGCCTGGCGGGGTATGGAGAAGCTTTCTTT.

The chain has TRBV19 and TRBJ1-6; 7 positions match TRBD1. The CDR3 runs to 15 residues. The germline CDR1 and CDR2 sequences are LNHDA and SQIVND (reference sequence). The ends lost 3 bases at V and 5 bases at J; junction bases unmatched: 4. This CDR3 is CASSIFGQDNSPLHF. The CDR3 DNA is TGTGCCAGTAGTATCTTCGGACAGGATAATTCACCCCTCCACTTT. Full variable domain (remainder filled in from reference TRBV19 and TRBJ1-6): DGGITQSPKYLFRKEGQNVTLSCEQNLNHDAMYWYRQDPGQGLRLIYYSQIVNDFQKGDIAEGYSVSREKKESFPLTVTSAQKNPTAFYLCASSIFGQDNSPLHFGNGTRLTVT.

This clonotype has more than one count but fewer than ten. The V call is TRBV6-5, the J call TRBJ2-2; 7 nucleotides line up with TRBD1. CDR1 is MNHEY, CDR2 SVGAGI, per germline. With V trimmed by 8 bases and J by 2 bases, 5 bases remained unmatched. The CDR3 extends over 14 amino acids. CDR3 DNA sequence: TGTGCCAGCCACCGGGACAGAAACACCGGGGAGCTGTTTTTT. Protein: CASHRDRNTGELFF.

V gene TRBV7-3 combines with J gene TRBJ1-1; D call uncertain. The CDR3 consists of 13 residues. V was shortened by 2 bases and J by 12 bases, with 16 bases between the two germline ends. CDR1 and CDR2 from the germline V gene are SGHTA and FQGTGA. The CDR3 coding sequence is TGTGCCAGCAGCTTAGCTTCGGGCCTAGAACCTTTCTTT. Amino acid sequence: CASSLASGLEPFF.

The V and J genes are TRBV6-5 and TRBJ2-1, with 11 bases aligning to TRBD2. After removal of 0 bases from V and 11 bases from J, the junction contained 3 bases not matched to a gene. The CDR3 spans 14 residues. CDR1 and CDR2 from the germline V gene are MNHEY and SVGAGI. The chain's CDR3 is CASSYSTSGSQQFF. CDR3 bases: TGTGCCAGCAGTTACTCCACTAGCGGGAGTCAGCAGTTCTTC.

In this sample, this clonotype is medium-sized. The rearrangement uses TRBV4-3 and TRBJ2-7, with D possibly matching TRBD1 (6 bases). Trimming cost V 3 bases and J 0 bases, with 6 bases left between them. Germline CDR1 is LGHNA and CDR2 is YSLEER. This CDR3 has 13 amino acids. This CDR3 is CASSQDSSYEQYF. The CDR3 nucleotides are TGCGCCAGCAGCCAGGACAGCTCCTACGAGCAGTACTTC.

This chain links TRBV30 with TRBJ1-5, with 10 positions matching TRBD1. The V gene's germline CDR1 is GTSNPN and CDR2 SVGIG (reference sequence). The CDR3 sequence is 14 residues long. Germline trimming cut 4 bases from V and 5 bases from J; bases unmatched to any gene: 5. The DNA of the CDR3 is TGTGCCTGGAACCGGGACAGGGGAGATCAGCCCCAGCATTTT. Translating it yields CAWNRDRGDQPQHF.